The next 26 T cell receptor beta chains were all read from a single sample in a study of graft-versus-host responses after intestinal transplantation. The antigens these receptors bind are not known. The repertoire was sequenced with immunoSEQ multiplex PCR; TCRdb's copy has only in-frame clones and lacks some. The table includes about 120,000 clones, 90% detected once. The specimen comprised unstimulated CD4+ T cells sorted from spleen or lymph node cells, sampled before intestinal transplant. These receptors originate from a human donor who received an intestinal transplant.

This chain links TRBV5-1 with TRBJ2-7; 8 bases match TRBD1. The CDR3 sequence is 14 residues long. Losses at the gene ends were 0 bases for V and 1 base for J; bases not matched to a gene: 0. From germline, CDR1 is SGHRS and CDR2 YFSETQ. CDR3 residues: CASSLGDRSYEQYF. The CDR3 nucleotides are TGCGCCAGCAGCTTGGGGGACAGGTCCTACGAGCAGTACTTC.

The chain recombines TRBV5-1 with TRBJ2-1; D is possibly TRBD1 (5 bases). Germline V CDR1 and CDR2: SGHRS, YFSETQ. The CDR3 has 13 residues. The V end was cut by 6 bases, the J end by 7 bases, with 14 bases between. The DNA for the CDR3 is TGCGCCAGCATCGGTGGGGCTGGGAATGAGCAGTTCTTC. As protein: CASIGGAGNEQFF.

This chain links TRBV19 with TRBJ2-7; 9 positions agree with TRBD1. CDR3 length: 15 residues. Germline V gene sequence: CDR1 LNHDA, CDR2 SQIVND (reference sequence). Germline trimming cut 2 bases from V and 7 bases from J; bases unmatched to any gene: 9. The CDR3 coding sequence is TGTGCCAGTAGTATAAAGGGACAGGGCTCAAGGGAGCAGTACTTC. Its protein is CASSIKGQGSREQYF.

This rearrangement joins TRBV7-2 to TRBJ1-4, with 7 positions matching TRBD1. V lost 4 bases, J lost 5 bases, and 7 bases stayed unmatched. Per germline, CDR1 SGHTA and CDR2 FQGNSA. This CDR3 has 15 amino acids. The CDR3 nucleotides read TGTGCCAGCAGCTCCCGGACAGGCGGGAATGAAAAACTGTTTTTT. It encodes CASSSRTGGNEKLFF.

This chain links TRBV6-1 with TRBJ1-4; 7 bases line up with TRBD1. Germline CDR1 and CDR2: MNHNS and SASEGT. The V gene end was trimmed by 2 bases and the J gene end by 7 bases; junction bases not matched to a gene: 4. The CDR3 spans 14 residues. The CDR3, as DNA: TGTGCCAGCAGTGAATGGGACAGCCCTGAAAAACTGTTTTTT. Amino acids: CASSEWDSPEKLFF.

The V and J genes are TRBV5-4 and TRBJ1-3; possibly TRBD1 for D (5 bases). CDR1 is SGHNT, CDR2 YYREEE, per germline (reference sequence). Trimming pared 3 bases from V and 2 bases from J, leaving 15 bases between. The length of the CDR3 is 16 residues. CDR3 nucleotides: TGTGCCAGCAGCTGGGGGGGGGAACTGGCTGGAAACACCATATATTTT. Protein: CASSWGGELAGNTIYF.

V is TRBV28 and J is TRBJ2-1; D may be TRBD1 (6 bases). Germline CDR1 and CDR2: MDHEN and SYDVKM. Between the trimmed V and J ends, which lost 5 bases and 2 bases, there was a span of 16 bases. The CDR3 runs to 16 residues. CDR3: CASSPHIRTAYNEQFF. In DNA, the CDR3 is TGTGCCAGCAGTCCTCACATCCGGACAGCCTACAATGAGCAGTTCTTC.

J is TRBJ1-1 and V is TRBV11-2; weak D call: TRBD1 (5 bases). CDR3 length: 16 residues. Per germline, CDR1 SGHAT and CDR2 FQNNGV. V lost 2 bases and J 5 bases, leaving 18 bases between the germline ends. DNA of the CDR3: TGTGCCAGCAGCTTAACAGGCTTTGGGGCTGGGACTGAAGCTTTCTTT. Amino acid sequence: CASSLTGFGAGTEAFF. Full variable domain (remainder filled in from reference TRBV11-2 and TRBJ1-1): EAGVAQSPRYKIIEKRQSVAFWCNPISGHATLYWYQQILGQGPKLLIQFQNNGVVDDSQLPKDRFSAERLKGVDSTLKIQPAKLEDSAVYLCASSLTGFGAGTEAFFGQGTRLTVV.

V gene TRBV19 combines with J gene TRBJ1-2; 9 bases align to TRBD1. J lost 6 bases, V lost 4 bases, and 9 bases had no gene match. The CDR3 is 15 amino acids. Germline V gives CDR1 LNHDA, CDR2 SQIVND (reference sequence). CDR3 protein: CASSSRPGQGHGYTF. Here the CDR3 DNA reads TGTGCCAGTAGTAGCAGGCCGGGACAGGGCCATGGCTACACCTTC.

The V and J genes are TRBV2 and TRBJ1-2; 7 nucleotides line up with TRBD1. The V and J ends lost 7 bases and 6 bases, in that order; junction bases with no gene match: 2. From germline, CDR1 is SNHLY and CDR2 FYNNEI. The CDR3 length is 11 residues. The CDR3 region is CASKTGHGYTF. CDR3 DNA sequence: TGTGCCAGCAAGACAGGGCATGGCTACACCTTC.

V usage is TRBV6-1 and J usage is TRBJ2-6; D gene uncertain. The germline V and J ends were trimmed by 6 bases and 1 base, with 10 bases remaining between them. This CDR3 region has 15 residues. Germline CDR1 MNHNS, CDR2 SASEGT. Here the CDR3 DNA reads TGTGCCAGCAGGACGTCAGGTTCTGGGGCCAACGTCCTGACTTTC. Protein product: CASRTSGSGANVLTF.

The rearrangement joins TRBV27 to TRBJ1-2; 7 bases agree with TRBD1. The CDR3 covers 15 residues. V gave up 0 bases and J gave up 3 bases; unmatched junction bases: 4. The germline V gene encodes CDR1 MNHEY and CDR2 SMNVEV (reference sequence). The CDR3: CASSLSPTGYYGYTF. The CDR3 DNA reads as TGTGCCAGCAGTTTATCTCCGACAGGGTACTATGGCTACACCTTC.

The V gene is TRBV4-1, the J gene TRBJ1-4; TRBD1 is a possible D gene (6 bases). The V end lost 0 bases, the J end lost 6 bases, and 17 bases lay between the germline ends. The CDR3 totals 17 residues. Germline V CDR1 and CDR2: MGHRA, YSYEKL. CDR3 DNA sequence: TGCGCCAGCAGCCAAGATCTGTCTTTAAGACAGGATGAAAAACTGTTTTTT. Protein sequence: CASSQDLSLRQDEKLFF.

Here the CDR3 reads CASRTGGVNTEAFF. CDR3 nucleotides: TGTGCCAGTAGGACAGGGGGAGTGAACACTGAAGCTTTCTTT. This chain links TRBV19 with TRBJ1-1; the match to TRBD1 covers 9 bases. Looked up from germline, CDR1 is LNHDA and CDR2 is SQIVND (reference sequence). V was pared by 6 bases and J by 0 bases, with 2 bases of the junction left unmatched. This CDR3 spans 14 amino acids. Supplemented by reference TRBV19 and TRBJ1-1, the full variable domain reads DGGITQSPKYLFRKEGQNVTLSCEQNLNHDAMYWYRQDPGQGLRLIYYSQIVNDFQKGDIAEGYSVSREKKESFPLTVTSAQKNPTAFYLCASRTGGVNTEAFFGQGTRLTVV.

This chain links TRBV6-6 with TRBJ1-5; the D gene is possibly TRBD1 (5 bases). The CDR3 length is 15 residues. The V end was cut by 5 bases, the J end by 4 bases, with 15 bases between. Germline-derived CDR1 and CDR2 are MNHNY and SVGAGI (reference sequence). CDR3 loop: CASSMSTGWNQPQHF. The DNA of the CDR3 is TGTGCCAGCAGTATGTCAACAGGTTGGAATCAGCCCCAGCATTTT.

The J gene is TRBJ1-5, the V gene TRBV6-4; TRBD1 matches at 10 bases. This CDR3 is 14 amino acids long. Germline loops: CDR1 MRHNA, CDR2 SNTAGT. The J segment lost 4 bases and the V segment lost 8 bases, leaving 5 bases of the junction unmatched. The CDR3: CASSPGQGNQPQHF. The CDR3 DNA reads as TGTGCCAGCTCGCCGGGACAGGGGAATCAGCCCCAGCATTTT.

This chain links TRBV11-2 with TRBJ2-5, with a tentative D call TRBD1 (5 bases). The CDR3 is 16 residues long. CDR1 and CDR2 (germline): SGHAT, FQNNGV. Trimming pared 0 bases from V and 2 bases from J, leaving 13 bases between. The CDR3 region has the DNA TGTGCCAGCAGCTTAGAGGGGCAGGCAGCTCAAGAGACCCAGTACTTC. It yields the protein CASSLEGQAAQETQYF.

The chain has TRBV5-1 and TRBJ2-2; the D is unclear. The CDR3 consists of 13 residues. Germline assignment: CDR1 SGHRS and CDR2 YFSETQ. The ends were cut back, 5 bases at V and 1 base at J, with 6 bases in the middle. CDR3 in amino acids: CASSRQNTGELFF. Written as DNA, the CDR3 is TGCGCCAGCAGTAGACAGAACACCGGGGAGCTGTTTTTT.

The rearrangement joins TRBV7-2 to TRBJ2-2; no clear D. The germline CDR1 and CDR2 sequences are SGHTA and FQGNSA. The CDR3 runs 13 residues. Trimming removed 1 base at V and 3 bases at J, with 3 bases between. The CDR3 coding sequence is TGTGCCAGCAGCTTAGGCGACACCGGGGAGCTGTTTTTT. Translation: CASSLGDTGELFF. The entire variable domain, with the rest obtained from reference TRBV7-2 and TRBJ2-2, is as follows: GAGVSQSPSNKVTEKGKDVELRCDPISGHTALYWYRQSLGQGLEFLIYFQGNSAPDKSGLPSDRFSAERTGGSVSTLTIQRTQQEDSAVYLCASSLGDTGELFFGEGSRLTVL.

V usage is TRBV7-9 and J usage is TRBJ1-1; D gene ambiguous. Germline loops: CDR1 SEHNR, CDR2 FQNEAQ (reference sequence). V dropped 2 bases and J dropped 2 bases, with 12 bases sitting between them. This CDR3 has 15 amino acids. CDR3 nucleotides: TGTGCCAGCAGCTTACAGCAGGTCGGCAACACTGAAGCTTTCTTT. This encodes CASSLQQVGNTEAFF. The full variable domain, its missing parts supplied by reference TRBV7-9 and TRBJ1-1, is DTGVSQNPRHKITKRGQNVTFRCDPISEHNRLYWYRQTLGQGPEFLTYFQNEAQLEKSRLLSDRFSAERPKGSFSTLEIQRTEQGDSAMYLCASSLQQVGNTEAFFGQGTRLTVV.

The genes are TRBV5-1 and TRBJ2-7; TRBD1 matches 7 bases. This CDR3 has 14 amino acids. The germline V gene has CDR1 SGHRS and CDR2 YFSETQ. Trimming cost V 0 bases and J 5 bases; bases outside gene matches: 5. The CDR3 is CASSLGQGFHEQYF. The CDR3 bases are TGCGCCAGCAGCTTGGGACAGGGCTTTCACGAGCAGTACTTC.

This rearrangement joins TRBV7-3 to TRBJ1-1; perhaps TRBD1 as D (6 bases). CDR1 is SGHTA, CDR2 FQGTGA, per germline. Trimming removed 3 bases from V and 1 base from J, with 15 bases in between. This CDR3 spans 16 amino acids. The CDR3 reads CASSFVRGHGNTEAFF. CDR3 bases: TGTGCCAGCAGCTTTGTGCGGGGGCACGGGAACACTGAAGCTTTCTTT.

This chain uses TRBV27 with TRBJ2-3; 7 nucleotides match TRBD1. The CDR3 is made up of 16 amino acids. V shed 2 bases and J 3 bases; nucleotides not matched to a gene: 8. In germline, CDR1 is MNHEY, CDR2 SMNVEV (reference sequence). CDR3 coding DNA: TGTGCCAGCAGTTTAATGGCAGGGGGTCTGACAGATACGCAGTATTTT. Translated: CASSLMAGGLTDTQYF.

The chain couples TRBV6-5 to TRBJ2-3; 10 bases fit TRBD2. The CDR3 consists of 14 residues. Germline V gene sequence: CDR1 MNHEY, CDR2 SVGAGI. The ends lost 6 bases at V and 3 bases at J; junction bases unmatched: 3. The CDR3 loop reads CASRSLAGTDTQYF. The CDR3 DNA reads TGTGCCAGCAGATCACTAGCGGGGACAGATACGCAGTATTTT.

This chain connects TRBV25-1 to TRBJ1-2; TRBD1 might be the D (5 bases). V was clipped by 6 bases and J by 4 bases, with 9 bases between them. The germline CDR1 and CDR2 sequences are MGHDK and SYGVNS. This CDR3 has 12 amino acids. Here the CDR3 reads CASSREGYGYTF. CDR3 bases: TGTGCCAGCAGCAGGGAGGGCTATGGCTACACCTTC.

This chain uses TRBV30 with TRBJ1-4; D unresolved. This CDR3 spans 12 amino acids. Germline values: CDR1 GTSNPN, CDR2 SVGIG (reference sequence). The V and J ends lost 3 bases and 8 bases respectively, with 10 bases between them. The DNA for the CDR3 is TGTGCCTGGAGCGGGAGGTGGGAAAAACTGTTTTTT. Protein product: CAWSGRWEKLFF.